This T cell receptor (beta chain) was sequenced for a study of blood T cell repertoires in COVID-19. Study details: Acute and convalescent COVID-19 specimens originated in the United States, Italy and Spain. Sources were T cells, B-cell-depleted T cells, or PBMCs; the material itself was cDNA or gDNA.

Germline lookup yields CDR1 MNHNY and CDR2 SVGAGI (reference sequence). Deletions cut 6 bases from V and 4 bases from J, with 15 bases between. This CDR3 has 14 residues. TCRdb's table, derived via immunoSEQ multiplex PCR, lists solely in-frame clones and lacks some. The sample consists of fewer than 300,000 clones, 70% to 90% of them appearing once. This clone was seen more than once but under ten times. This sequence joins TRBV6-6 and TRBJ1-1; D remains ambiguous. The source of this sequence is a man between 18 and 35 years old with active or convalescent COVID-19. Sequenced material: peripheral blood. CDR3 DNA sequence: TGTGCCAGCAGCCCGCGGGCAGTTAGCACTGAAGCTTTCTTT. Protein sequence: CASSPRAVSTEAFF.